The rows below give T cell receptor beta chains drawn from one sample of a study of radiation and T cells in renal cell carcinoma. Clones were read by immunoSEQ multiplex PCR, and TCRdb kept only the in-frame ones, dropping some. This table holds some 150,000 clones, nearly 90% found once. The input for sequencing was blood, taken from a patient whose treatment included radiotherapy and nephrectomy. These TCRs come from a woman between 50 and 59 years old with renal cell carcinoma. The CDR3 runs from the conserved cysteine through the conserved F or W. D genes are given only for firm matches. Rows may omit the clone size; those that give it use once, few, many or a size class.

D,J,size,V,CDR3,DNA
.,TRBJ1-4,.,TRBV7-9,CASSSFDEKLFF,TGTGCCAGCAGCTCCTTTGATGAAAAACTGTTTTTT
.,TRBJ1-5,.,TRBV6-6,CASSYNPYSNQPQHF,TGTGCCAGCAGTTACAACCCCTATAGCAATCAGCCCCAGCATTTT
TRBD1,TRBJ1-1,.,TRBV5-8,CASSPGQGRMNTEAFF,TGTGCCAGCAGCCCAGGACAGGGTAGGATGAACACTGAAGCTTTCTTT
.,TRBJ1-2,.,TRBV7-8,CASINEVDFSADYGYTF,TGTGCCAGCATCAACGAGGTGGATTTTTCAGCGGACTATGGCTACACCTTC
TRBD1,TRBJ1-2,once,TRBV19,CASSIDRGLWDGYTF,TGTGCCAGTAGTATTGACAGGGGGTTATGGGATGGCTACACCTTC
.,TRBJ2-5,.,TRBV4-2,CASSRNPDPGETQYF,TGTGCCAGCAGCCGGAATCCGGACCCAGGGGAGACCCAGTACTTC
.,TRBJ2-1,.,TRBV6-5,CASTPPGGAYNEQFF,TGTGCCAGCACCCCTCCGGGCGGGGCCTACAATGAGCAGTTCTTC
.,TRBJ1-1,.,TRBV6-5,CASSQLRESEAFF,TGTGCCAGCAGTCAACTCCGGGAGAGCGAAGCTTTCTTT
.,TRBJ1-4,.,TRBV7-9,CASSQDTDRRGEKLFF,TGTGCCAGCAGCCAGGATACTGACAGGAGGGGTGAAAAACTGTTTTTT
TRBD2,TRBJ2-5,.,TRBV6-1,CASRVSGGFQETQYF,TGTGCCAGCAGAGTTAGCGGGGGGTTCCAAGAGACCCAGTACTTC
TRBD2,TRBJ2-1,.,TRBV29-1,CSAVKIGAGEQFF,TGCAGCGCCGTGAAGATCGGAGCGGGGGAGCAGTTCTTC
.,TRBJ2-7,.,TRBV7-8,CASSVQGITPYEQYF,TGTGCCAGCAGCGTCCAGGGGATTACCCCCTACGAGCAGTACTTC
TRBD2,TRBJ2-5,.,TRBV9,CASSVDRGGTGTSPQETQYF,TGTGCCAGCAGCGTAGATCGAGGGGGGACCGGGACTAGCCCCCAAGAGACCCAGTACTTC
TRBD2,TRBJ2-5,.,TRBV5-1,CASSLNSASGGVDTQYF,TGCGCCAGCAGCTTGAATAGTGCTAGCGGGGGGGTTGACACCCAGTACTTC
TRBD1,TRBJ2-5,.,TRBV19,CASIGTDQETQYF,TGTGCCAGTATTGGGACAGACCAAGAGACCCAGTACTTC
TRBD1,TRBJ1-3,.,TRBV7-9,CASSLATGARGNTIYF,TGTGCCAGCAGCTTAGCGACAGGGGCTCGTGGAAACACCATATATTTT
TRBD1,TRBJ2-7,.,TRBV5-1,CASSRTGETSYEQYF,TGCGCCAGCAGCCGGACAGGGGAAACCTCCTACGAGCAGTACTTC
TRBD2,TRBJ2-3,.,TRBV7-3,CASSSTSASTDTQYF,TGTGCCAGCAGCTCTACTAGCGCATCCACAGATACGCAGTATTTT
.,TRBJ2-2,.,TRBV6-5,CASSGRTGSTGELFF,TGTGCCAGCAGCGGGCGCACCGGGAGCACCGGGGAGCTGTTTTTT
TRBD1,TRBJ2-1,.,TRBV18,CASSPGTGVWNEQFF,TGTGCCAGCTCACCAGGGACAGGGGTTTGGAATGAGCAGTTCTTC
TRBD1,TRBJ1-2,.,TRBV6-5,CASSYLGTGDNGYTF,TGTGCCAGCAGTTACCTCGGGACAGGGGATAATGGCTACACCTTC
.,TRBJ1-1,.,TRBV19,CASSITHGTEAFF,TGTGCCAGTAGTATTACTCATGGCACTGAAGCTTTCTTT
TRBD2,TRBJ2-5,.,TRBV7-2,CASSRLAGSARETQYF,TGTGCCAGCAGCAGATTAGCGGGTTCCGCCCGGGAGACCCAGTACTTC
.,TRBJ2-3,.,TRBV6-1,CASSEALAGGTDTQYF,TGTGCCAGCAGTGAAGCCCTAGCTGGAGGCACAGATACGCAGTATTTT
.,TRBJ1-2,.,TRBV11-2,CASSLILTGAVGYTF,TGTGCCAGCAGCTTAATCTTAACGGGGGCGGTTGGCTACACCTTC
TRBD1,TRBJ1-2,.,TRBV5-4,CASSRGTGGVNYGYTF,TGTGCCAGCAGCCGCGGGACAGGGGGCGTAAACTATGGCTACACCTTC
.,TRBJ1-2,.,TRBV5-6,CASSLWNYGYTF,TGTGCCAGCAGCCTATGGAACTATGGCTACACCTTC
.,TRBJ1-1,.,TRBV6-1,CASSEVTGAVTEAFF,TGTGCCAGCAGTGAAGTCACGGGGGCCGTCACTGAAGCTTTCTTT
.,TRBJ2-1,.,TRBV5-1,CASSLTELYNEQFF,TGCGCCAGCAGCTTGACGGAACTATACAATGAGCAGTTCTTC
.,TRBJ2-5,.,TRBV7-2,CASRRGSLQETQYF,TGTGCCAGCAGGAGAGGGTCTCTACAAGAGACCCAGTACTTC
TRBD1,TRBJ1-1,once,TRBV5-1,CASSGTGGHTEAFF,TGCGCCAGCAGCGGGACAGGGGGTCACACTGAAGCTTTCTTT
.,TRBJ2-3,.,TRBV6-5,CASSRVYRTADTQYF,TGTGCCAGCAGTCGAGTTTACAGGACGGCAGATACGCAGTATTTT
.,TRBJ2-7,.,TRBV5-1,CASSFTLGGAGEQYF,TGCGCCAGCAGCTTTACCCTAGGAGGGGCGGGAGAGCAGTACTTC
TRBD2,TRBJ2-3,.,TRBV13,CASSMLAGAGDTQYF,TGTGCCAGCTCTATGCTAGCGGGGGCCGGAGATACGCAGTATTTT
.,TRBJ2-3,.,TRBV6-4,CASSRAGSTDTQYF,TGTGCCAGCAGTAGGGCCGGTAGCACAGATACGCAGTATTTT
TRBD1,TRBJ1-3,.,TRBV9,CASSVNPGGTGVAGNTIYF,TGTGCCAGCAGCGTCAACCCCGGGGGGACAGGGGTGGCTGGAAACACCATATATTTT
.,TRBJ1-2,.,TRBV5-1,CASSLGDGSANYGYTF,TGCGCCAGCAGCTTGGGGGACGGCTCAGCTAACTATGGCTACACCTTC
.,TRBJ2-2,.,TRBV5-1,CASSLEWRGSGELFF,TGCGCCAGCAGCCTGGAGTGGCGGGGTTCCGGGGAGCTGTTTTTT
TRBD1,TRBJ2-7,.,TRBV7-9,CASSSVGQGGEQYF,TGTGCCAGCAGCTCGGTGGGACAGGGGGGTGAGCAGTACTTC
TRBD2,TRBJ2-3,.,TRBV9,CASSVGLAGGWSDTQYF,TGTGCCAGCAGCGTAGGACTAGCGGGGGGGTGGTCAGATACGCAGTATTTT
.,TRBJ2-5,.,TRBV29-1,CTLSRAQETQYF,TGCACCCTGTCACGAGCGCAGGAGACCCAGTACTTC
.,TRBJ1-5,.,TRBV19,CASSSAGSPHQPQHF,TGTGCCAGTAGCTCAGCAGGGAGCCCACATCAGCCCCAGCATTTT
.,TRBJ2-3,.,TRBV5-8,CASSLKLGLVSTDTQYF,TGTGCCAGCAGCTTGAAGTTGGGTCTCGTATCCACAGATACGCAGTATTTT
.,TRBJ1-5,few,TRBV19,CASSIVRVGSQPQHF,TGTGCCAGTAGTATTGTTCGAGTCGGGTCACAGCCCCAGCATTTT
.,TRBJ1-6,few,TRBV15,CATSRVPSLDLHF,TGTGCCACCAGCAGAGTACCCAGTCTCGACCTCCACTTT